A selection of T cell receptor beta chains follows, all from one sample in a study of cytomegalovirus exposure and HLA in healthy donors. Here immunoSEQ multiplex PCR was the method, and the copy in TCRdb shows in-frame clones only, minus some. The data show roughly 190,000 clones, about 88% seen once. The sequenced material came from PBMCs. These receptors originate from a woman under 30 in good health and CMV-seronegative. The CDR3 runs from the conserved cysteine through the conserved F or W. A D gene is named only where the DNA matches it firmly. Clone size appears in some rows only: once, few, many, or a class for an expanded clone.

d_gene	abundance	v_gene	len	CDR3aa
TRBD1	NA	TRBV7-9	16	CASSDRAPSYNSPLHF
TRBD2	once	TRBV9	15	CASSVVAGGPGEQYF
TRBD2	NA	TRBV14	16	CASSQDGTSRYYEQYF
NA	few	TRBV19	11	CASSMGRGAFF
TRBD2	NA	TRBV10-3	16	CAISEGAGRGGNEQYF
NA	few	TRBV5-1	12	CASSPTGNEQFF
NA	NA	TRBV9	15	CASSVTGNSYNEQFF
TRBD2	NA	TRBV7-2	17	CASSWTGLAGDLYEQYF
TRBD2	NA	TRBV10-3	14	CAIKEGLAGETQYF
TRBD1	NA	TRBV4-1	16	CASSQDGAGQGISYTF
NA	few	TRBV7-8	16	CASSRIDRSNNSPLHF
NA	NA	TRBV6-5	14	CASSSTASSQPQHF
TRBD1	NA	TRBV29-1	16	CSVSDREGAGANVLTF
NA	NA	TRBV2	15	CASTQNGGVNEKLFF
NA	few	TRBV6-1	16	CASSAFGGLVYGELFF
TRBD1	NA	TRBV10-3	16	CAISESSGTGLNEQYF
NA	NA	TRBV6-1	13	CAIEEINYNEQFF
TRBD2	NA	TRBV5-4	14	CASSFTGGPGEQYF
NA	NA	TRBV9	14	CASEEGQSYNEQFF
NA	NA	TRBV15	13	CATSRLREDTQYF
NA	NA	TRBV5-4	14	CASSLGGGRETQYF
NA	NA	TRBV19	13	CASNLQGARGYTF
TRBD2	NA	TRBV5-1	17	CASSPAWGAGGTDTQYF
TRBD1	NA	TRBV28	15	CASSLSGTGYEKLFF
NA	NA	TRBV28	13	CASWAYSGNTIYF
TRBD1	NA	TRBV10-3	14	CAISESRGNYGYTF
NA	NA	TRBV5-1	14	CASSLQGGDTEAFF
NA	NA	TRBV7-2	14	CASSPREYQETQYF
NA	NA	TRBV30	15	CAWTSGGANTGELFF
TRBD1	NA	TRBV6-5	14	CASTLGQGGTEAFF
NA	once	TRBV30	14	CAWSVQPTNEKLFF
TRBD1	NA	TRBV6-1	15	CASSDAGQMNTEAFF
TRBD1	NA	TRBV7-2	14	CASSYVTGTGELFF
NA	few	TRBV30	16	CAWRDGQGIGTDTQYF
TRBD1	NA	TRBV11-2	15	CASSFRGTGVGKLFF
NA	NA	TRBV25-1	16	CASSEYVQAGTDTQYF
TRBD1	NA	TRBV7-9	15	CASSLRNRGQETQYF
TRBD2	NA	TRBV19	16	CASSIVVSGRGDTQYF
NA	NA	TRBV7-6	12	CASSPNTGELFF
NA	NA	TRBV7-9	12	CSSSLILYEQYF
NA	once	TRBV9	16	CASSPYGAIGRETQYF
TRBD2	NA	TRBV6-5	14	CASSFRLAGDEQYF
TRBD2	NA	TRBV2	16	CASSEASLAGVDEQFF
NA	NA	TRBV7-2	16	CASSSGELMGTDTQYF
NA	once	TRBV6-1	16	CASSEKSVLNTGELFF
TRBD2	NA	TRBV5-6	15	CASSLGLAGFNEQFF